This T cell receptor (beta chain) stems from a study of CD8 T cells in ankylosing spondylitis. General study findings and limits: Within ankylosing spondylitis blood, a TCR beta motif made up of fewer than ten highly homologous variants appeared to be characteristic. The authors reported significant enrichment of disease-linked clones in matched ankylosing spondylitis synovial fluid. A subset of motif variants has previously been described in the synovial fluid and blood of reactive arthritis. Disease-linked clones bore a CD8+ phenotype, appearing relatively rarely in peripheral blood.

The CDR3 covers 13 residues. CDR1 and CDR2 from the germline V gene are SGHAT and FQNNGV. Trimming took off 7 bases at V and 7 bases at J, with 16 bases between the two ends. It was by quantitative 5'-RACE with molecular barcodes that TCR beta libraries were made. TCRdb processed the 5' RACE reads anew with MiXCR; each CDR3 protein has one entry. This table holds about 90,000 distinct CDR3 sequences, more than 8.5% found once. This clonotype was counted at least ten times. The antigen is not known. The clonotype originates from a male donor with ankylosing spondylitis. Sequences were obtained from blood, either unsorted or a sorted T cell fraction (not recorded which). The chain joins TRBV11-2 to TRBJ1-1; possible D gene TRBD1, 5 bases. The CDR3: CASTPGGYDEAFF. CDR3 DNA sequence: TGTGCCAGCACCCCGGGGGGGTACGATGAAGCTTTCTTT.